One sample yielded the 8 T cell receptor beta chains listed below, sequenced in a study of blood T cells in healthy people across ages. A second PCR, run for roughly 6 to 11 cycles, used a sample-barcoded 5' primer plus a J-beta primer mix. TCRdb analysed the 5' RACE reads with MiXCR anew, one entry per CDR3 protein. Of nearly 1 million distinct CDR3 sequences listed, around 54% were seen once; the top ten hold around a fifth. The sequencing input was blood. The receptors were sampled from a woman in her sixties in good health.

The J gene is TRBJ2-3, the V gene TRBV5-5, with a possible D match to TRBD2 (5 bases). Trimming took off 0 bases at V and 8 bases at J, with 13 bases between the two ends. Germline V gene lookup returns CDR1 SGHKS and CDR2 YYEKEE (reference sequence). This CDR3 is built from 14 residues. The CDR3 protein is CASSLEVGGGTQYF. DNA of the CDR3: TGTGCCAGCAGCTTGGAGGTCGGAGGAGGTACGCAGTATTTT.

This clonotype was seen once. V usage is TRBV7-9 and J usage is TRBJ2-4; D is perhaps TRBD2 (7 bases). Germline V gene sequence: CDR1 SEHNR, CDR2 FQNEAQ (reference sequence). The CDR3 length is 12 residues. Trimming took 4 bases from V and 13 from J, leaving 14 bases between them. The CDR3 nucleotides are TGTGCCAGCAGCTGGGGGGCGGGGGAGCAGTACTTC. Its protein product is CASSWGAGEQYF.

CDR3 sequence: CASSVRNGPNNRTQHF. The DNA for the CDR3 is TGTGCCAGCAGTGTTCGAAATGGGCCGAACAACAGGACCCAGCATTTT. This chain uses TRBV6-4 with TRBJ1-5; tentative D call: TRBD1 (5 bases). V was clipped by 4 bases and J by 11 bases, with 24 bases between them. Germline V lookup: CDR1 MRHNA, CDR2 SNTAGT. This CDR3 is 16 amino acids long.

This sequence joins TRBV20-1 and TRBJ2-1; 10 nucleotides line up with TRBD2. The CDR3 runs 15 residues. The J segment lost 3 bases and the V segment lost 6 bases, leaving 8 bases of the junction unmatched. The germline V gene encodes CDR1 DFQATT and CDR2 SNEGSKA (reference sequence). In DNA form, the CDR3 reads TGCAGTGCCGATCCGGGACTAGCGCACTACAATGAGCAGTTCTTC. It specifies CSADPGLAHYNEQFF.

This clonotype was seen more than once but under ten times. The V and J genes are TRBV6-2 or TRBV6-3 and TRBJ1-2; D remains ambiguous. Germline CDR1 reads MNHEY; CDR2 reads SVGEGT. Between the trimmed V and J ends, which lost 2 bases and 5 bases, there was a span of 18 bases. The CDR3 is 16 residues long. CDR3 in DNA: TGTGCCAGCAGTTACACCGAGAGACGGATCTTATATGGCTACACCTTC. It codes for CASSYTERRILYGYTF.

At least ten counts were recorded for this clonotype. The CDR3 region has the DNA TGTGCCAGCAGTCTTTTTAGCGGGAGTCCCGATACGCAGTATTTT. Translation: CASSLFSGSPDTQYF. This rearrangement joins TRBV27 to TRBJ2-3, with 9 bases that match TRBD2. The trim removed 5 bases at V and 6 bases at J, leaving 9 bases unmatched. The CDR3 has 15 residues. CDR1 and CDR2 from the germline V gene are MNHEY and SMNVEV (reference sequence).

J is TRBJ1-2 and V is TRBV7-2, with unresolved D. From germline, CDR1 is SGHTA and CDR2 FQGNSA. The CDR3 length is 16 residues. Trimming pared 1 base from V and 5 bases from J, leaving 17 bases between. CDR3 protein: CASSLGWGINGYGYTF. CDR3 nucleotides: TGTGCCAGCAGCTTAGGCTGGGGTATTAACGGATATGGCTACACCTTC.

This clonotype has a handful of counts. This chain joins TRBV3-1 and TRBJ2-1; D is unclear. Trimming removed 0 bases from V and 4 bases from J, with 10 bases in between. The CDR3 totals 15 residues. CDR1 and CDR2 from the germline V gene are LGHDT and YNNKEL (reference sequence). CDR3 nucleotides: TGTGCCAGCAGCCAAGAGAGATCGTTTTACAATGAGCAGTTCTTC. This sequence encodes CASSQERSFYNEQFF.